The present entry profiles one TCR beta chain with its context. Its antigen is undetermined. Triplicate sorts of around 300,000 cells per CD8+ subset. This entry comes from a study of CXCR3-negative and CXCR3-positive naive CD8 T cells. Study results and caveats: Diversity was high in both naive subsets and much lower in memory cells. With respect to TRBV-TRBJ usage, naive CXCR3-negative and CXCR3-positive cells were similar; memory differed. Researchers report that CXCR3-positive naive cells carry more hydrophobic TRB CDR3s than CXCR3-negative naive cells. TCR strength was inferred from TRB CDR3 properties, while surface CD5 was comparable between naive subsets.

5' RACE with UMI labels generated the TRB cDNA libraries. From its re-call of the 5' RACE reads, TCRdb lists each CDR3 protein once, without DNA. The sample's table shows under 150,000 distinct CDR3 sequences. This CDR3 has 13 residues. Germline lookup yields CDR1 SGHDT and CDR2 YYEEEE. The J gene is TRBJ2-7, the V gene TRBV5-6. The sequenced material came from naive CXCR3+ CD8+ T cells from blood. Indicated subset: CD45RO-CCR7+CD27+CD95- naive CD8+ T cells expressing CXCR3 (TNR3+). The source of this sequence is a human donor in good health. Some clones in this sample may be carry-over from other donors' samples. CDR3 in amino acids: CASSLDRAYEQYF.